A selection of T cell receptor beta chains follows, all from one sample in a study of OX40 agonist ivuxolimab in advanced cancers. Sequencing was performed with immunoSEQ multiplex PCR; in TCRdb, only in-frame clones are kept and a portion is missing. The data show about 67,000 clones, more than 85% seen once. Sequenced here: CD4+ or CD8+ T cells sorted from blood, sampled in a trial of the OX40 agonist ivuxolimab. These receptors all come from an adult with an advanced solid tumor such as melanoma, head and neck, liver or kidney cancer. CDR3s include the opening cysteine and the closing phenylalanine or tryptophan. A D gene is named only where the DNA matches it firmly. The listing skips clone size in some rows; elsewhere it reads once, few, many or a size class.

D gene: .; V gene: TRBV5-1; clone size: .; J gene: TRBJ2-3; CDR3 protein: CASSLGGATDTQYF; CDR3 DNA: TGCGCCAGCAGCTTGGGGGGAGCCACAGATACGCAGTATTTT
D gene: TRBD2; V gene: TRBV7-8; clone size: .; J gene: TRBJ2-1; CDR3 protein: CASSLAGLADNEQFF; CDR3 DNA: TGTGCCAGCAGCTTAGCCGGACTAGCGGACAATGAGCAGTTCTTC
D gene: TRBD2; V gene: TRBV18; clone size: .; J gene: TRBJ2-3; CDR3 protein: CASSGLADTDTQYF; CDR3 DNA: TGTGCCAGCTCGGGACTAGCGGACACAGATACGCAGTATTTT
D gene: .; V gene: TRBV20-1; clone size: .; J gene: TRBJ2-7; CDR3 protein: CSARGPYEQYF; CDR3 DNA: TGCAGTGCTAGAGGGCCCTACGAGCAGTACTTC
D gene: .; V gene: TRBV9; clone size: .; J gene: TRBJ2-2; CDR3 protein: CASSVAGQLNTGELFF; CDR3 DNA: TGTGCCAGCAGCGTAGCGGGTCAGCTAAACACCGGGGAGCTGTTTTTT
D gene: .; V gene: TRBV19; clone size: .; J gene: TRBJ2-7; CDR3 protein: CASSINRQLTSYEQYF; CDR3 DNA: TGTGCCAGTAGTATAAATCGACAGCTTACCTCCTACGAGCAGTACTTC
D gene: .; V gene: TRBV19; clone size: .; J gene: TRBJ2-7; CDR3 protein: CASSKRGVSYEQYF; CDR3 DNA: TGTGCCAGTAGTAAAAGGGGGGTCTCCTACGAGCAGTACTTC
D gene: .; V gene: TRBV4-1; clone size: .; J gene: TRBJ2-1; CDR3 protein: CASSQVAASSYNEQFF; CDR3 DNA: TGCGCCAGCAGCCAAGTCGCAGCCAGCTCCTACAATGAGCAGTTCTTC
D gene: .; V gene: TRBV18; clone size: .; J gene: TRBJ1-3; CDR3 protein: CASSAPSGNTIYF; CDR3 DNA: TGTGCCAGCTCAGCCCCCTCTGGAAACACCATATATTTT
D gene: .; V gene: TRBV2; clone size: .; J gene: TRBJ2-5; CDR3 protein: CASSEQGNQETQYF; CDR3 DNA: TGTGCCAGCAGTGAACAGGGGAACCAAGAGACCCAGTACTTC
D gene: .; V gene: TRBV11-2; clone size: .; J gene: TRBJ2-7; CDR3 protein: CASSLSRAAYEQYF; CDR3 DNA: TGTGCCAGCAGCTTATCGAGGGCGGCCTACGAGCAGTACTTC
D gene: .; V gene: TRBV5-1; clone size: .; J gene: TRBJ2-3; CDR3 protein: CASSKTVASDTQYF; CDR3 DNA: TGCGCCAGCAGCAAGACAGTCGCCTCGGATACGCAGTATTTT
D gene: .; V gene: TRBV5-1; clone size: .; J gene: TRBJ2-3; CDR3 protein: CASRVRGTDTQYF; CDR3 DNA: TGCGCCAGCAGAGTCCGGGGCACAGATACGCAGTATTTT
D gene: .; V gene: TRBV9; clone size: .; J gene: TRBJ1-1; CDR3 protein: CASSVGNPMVTEAFF; CDR3 DNA: TGTGCCAGCAGCGTAGGGAATCCTATGGTGACTGAAGCTTTCTTT
D gene: .; V gene: TRBV5-1; clone size: .; J gene: TRBJ2-5; CDR3 protein: CASSTVGGGTKTQYF; CDR3 DNA: TGCGCCAGCAGCACGGTGGGGGGAGGAACCAAGACCCAGTACTTC
D gene: .; V gene: TRBV6-5; clone size: .; J gene: TRBJ2-5; CDR3 protein: CASSSPRQHQETQYF; CDR3 DNA: TGTGCCAGCAGTTCGCCCCGACAGCACCAAGAGACCCAGTACTTC
D gene: TRBD1; V gene: TRBV19; clone size: few; J gene: TRBJ2-7; CDR3 protein: CASRREDKQGGLSYEQYF; CDR3 DNA: TGTGCCAGTAGGAGGGAGGATAAACAGGGGGGCCTCTCCTACGAGCAGTACTTC